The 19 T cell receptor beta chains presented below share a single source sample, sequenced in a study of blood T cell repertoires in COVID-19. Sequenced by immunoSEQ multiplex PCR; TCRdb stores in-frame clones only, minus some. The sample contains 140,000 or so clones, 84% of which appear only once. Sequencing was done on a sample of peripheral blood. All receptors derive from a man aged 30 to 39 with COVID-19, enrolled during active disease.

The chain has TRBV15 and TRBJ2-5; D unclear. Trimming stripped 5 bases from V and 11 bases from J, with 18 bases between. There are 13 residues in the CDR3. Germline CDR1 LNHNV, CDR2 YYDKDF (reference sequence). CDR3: CATSPDLAARQYF. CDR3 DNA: TGTGCCACCAGCCCCGACCTTGCGGCTCGGCAGTACTTC. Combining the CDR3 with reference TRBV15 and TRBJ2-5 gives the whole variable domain DAMVIQNPRYQVTQFGKPVTLSCSQTLNHNVMYWYQQKSSQAPKLLFHYYDKDFNNEADTPDNFQSRRPNTSFCFLDIRSPGLGDTAMYLCATSPDLAARQYFGPGTRLLVL.

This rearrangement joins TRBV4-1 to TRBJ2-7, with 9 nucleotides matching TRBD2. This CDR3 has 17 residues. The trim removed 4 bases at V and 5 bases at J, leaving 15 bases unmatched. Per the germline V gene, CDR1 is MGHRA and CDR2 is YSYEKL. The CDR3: CASSRPPGTSIPHEQYF. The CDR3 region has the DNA TGCGCCAGCAGCCGGCCTCCCGGGACTAGCATTCCCCACGAGCAGTACTTC.

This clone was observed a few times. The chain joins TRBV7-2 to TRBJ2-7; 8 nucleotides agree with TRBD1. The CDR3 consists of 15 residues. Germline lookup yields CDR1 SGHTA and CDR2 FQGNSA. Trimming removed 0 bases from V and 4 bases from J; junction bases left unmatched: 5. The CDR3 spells CASSLAPGGQYEQYF. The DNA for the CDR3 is TGTGCCAGCAGCTTAGCTCCAGGGGGCCAGTACGAGCAGTACTTC. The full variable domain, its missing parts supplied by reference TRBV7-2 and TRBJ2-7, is GAGVSQSPSNKVTEKGKDVELRCDPISGHTALYWYRQSLGQGLEFLIYFQGNSAPDKSGLPSDRFSAERTGGSVSTLTIQRTQQEDSAVYLCASSLAPGGQYEQYFGPGTRLTVT.

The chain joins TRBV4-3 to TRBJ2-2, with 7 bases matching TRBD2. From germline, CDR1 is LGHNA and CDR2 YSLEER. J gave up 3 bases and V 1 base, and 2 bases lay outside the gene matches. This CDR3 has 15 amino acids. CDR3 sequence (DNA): TGCGCCAGCAGCCAAGGGGACTACCACACCGGGGAGCTGTTTTTT. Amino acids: CASSQGDYHTGELFF.

As DNA, the CDR3 is TGCAGCGTTGAATTGCGGGAGTCCTACAATGAGCAGTTCTTC. Its translation is CSVELRESYNEQFF. The chain joins TRBV29-1 to TRBJ2-1; 7 positions agree with TRBD2. Germline trimming cut 2 bases from V and 1 base from J; bases unmatched to any gene: 2. The CDR3 covers 14 residues. The germline gives CDR1 SQVTM, CDR2 ANQGSEA.

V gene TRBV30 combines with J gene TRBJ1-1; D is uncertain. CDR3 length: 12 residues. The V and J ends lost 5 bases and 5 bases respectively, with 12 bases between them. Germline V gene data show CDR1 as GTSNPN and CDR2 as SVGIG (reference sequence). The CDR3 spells CAWGDPGTEAFF. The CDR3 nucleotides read TGTGCCTGGGGAGACCCGGGGACTGAAGCTTTCTTT.

CDR3 coding DNA: TGTGCCAGTAGTATAGGGGAGAAGACTGGGGCCAACGTCCTGACTTTC. This sequence encodes CASSIGEKTGANVLTF. V usage is TRBV19 and J usage is TRBJ2-6, with D perhaps TRBD2 (5 bases). V lost 1 base and J 2 bases, leaving 9 bases between the germline ends. This CDR3 has 16 residues. Germline loops: CDR1 LNHDA, CDR2 SQIVND (reference sequence). The whole variable domain, remainder taken from reference TRBV19 and TRBJ2-6, is DGGITQSPKYLFRKEGQNVTLSCEQNLNHDAMYWYRQDPGQGLRLIYYSQIVNDFQKGDIAEGYSVSREKKESFPLTVTSAQKNPTAFYLCASSIGEKTGANVLTFGAGSRLTVL.

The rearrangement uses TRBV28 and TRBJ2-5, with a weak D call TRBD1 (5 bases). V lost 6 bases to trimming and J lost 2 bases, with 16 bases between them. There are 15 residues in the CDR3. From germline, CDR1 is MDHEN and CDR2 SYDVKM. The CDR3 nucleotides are TGTGCCAGCAGCCTCATGGGGCGTATTCAAGAGACCCAGTACTTC. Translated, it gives CASSLMGRIQETQYF.

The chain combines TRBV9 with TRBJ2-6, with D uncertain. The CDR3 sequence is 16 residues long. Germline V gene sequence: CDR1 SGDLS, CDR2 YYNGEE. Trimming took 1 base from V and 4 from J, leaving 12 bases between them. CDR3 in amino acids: CASSVNGEAGANVLTF. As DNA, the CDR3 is TGTGCCAGCAGCGTAAACGGTGAGGCCGGGGCCAACGTCCTGACTTTC. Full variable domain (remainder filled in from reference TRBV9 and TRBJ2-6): DSGVTQTPKHLITATGQRVTLRCSPRSGDLSVYWYQQSLDQGLQFLIQYYNGEERAKGNILERFSAQQFPDLHSELNLSSLELGDSALYFCASSVNGEAGANVLTFGAGSRLTVL.

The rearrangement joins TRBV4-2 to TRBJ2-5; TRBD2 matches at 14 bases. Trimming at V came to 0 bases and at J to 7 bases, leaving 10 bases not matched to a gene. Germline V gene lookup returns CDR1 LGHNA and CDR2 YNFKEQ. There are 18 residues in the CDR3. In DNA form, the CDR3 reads TGTGCCAGCAGCCAAGATGGGACTAGCGGGGGCAAGGGTGTGACCCAGTACTTC. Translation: CASSQDGTSGGKGVTQYF.

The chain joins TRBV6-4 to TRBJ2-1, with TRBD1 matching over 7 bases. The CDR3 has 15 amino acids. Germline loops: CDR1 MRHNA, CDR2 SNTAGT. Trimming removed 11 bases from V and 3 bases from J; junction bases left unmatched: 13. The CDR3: CAGLTGVRSYNEQFF. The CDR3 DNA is TGTGCCGGATTAACAGGGGTGCGAAGCTACAATGAGCAGTTCTTC.

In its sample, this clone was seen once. The CDR3 nucleotides are TGCGCCAGCAGCCTCTCGGGAGGGATGGTCACAGATACGCAGTATTTT. Translating it yields CASSLSGGMVTDTQYF. The chain is built from TRBV5-1 and TRBJ2-3, with TRBD2 identical over 8 bases. J lost 2 bases, V lost 4 bases, and 9 bases had no gene match. The germline CDR1 and CDR2 sequences are SGHRS and YFSETQ. CDR3 length: 16 residues.

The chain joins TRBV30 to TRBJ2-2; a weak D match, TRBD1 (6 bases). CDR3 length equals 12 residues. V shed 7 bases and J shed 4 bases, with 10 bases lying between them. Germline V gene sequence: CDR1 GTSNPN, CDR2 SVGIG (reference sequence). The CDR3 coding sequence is TGTGCCTTCTGGGGGCGCACCGGGGAGCTGTTTTTT. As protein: CAFWGRTGELFF.

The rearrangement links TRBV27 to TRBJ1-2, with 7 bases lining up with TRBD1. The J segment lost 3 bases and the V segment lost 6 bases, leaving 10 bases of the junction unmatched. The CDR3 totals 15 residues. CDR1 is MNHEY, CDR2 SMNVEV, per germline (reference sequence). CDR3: CASSARTGPHYGYTF. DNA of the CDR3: TGTGCCAGCAGCGCCCGGACAGGACCCCACTATGGCTACACCTTC.

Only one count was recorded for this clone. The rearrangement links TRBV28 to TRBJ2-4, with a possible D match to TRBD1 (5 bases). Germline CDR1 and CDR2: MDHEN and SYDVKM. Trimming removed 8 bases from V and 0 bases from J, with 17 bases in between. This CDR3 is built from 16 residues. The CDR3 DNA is TGTGCCAGCCAGACCAGGGTGATGAAAGCCAAAAACATTCAGTACTTC. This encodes CASQTRVMKAKNIQYF.

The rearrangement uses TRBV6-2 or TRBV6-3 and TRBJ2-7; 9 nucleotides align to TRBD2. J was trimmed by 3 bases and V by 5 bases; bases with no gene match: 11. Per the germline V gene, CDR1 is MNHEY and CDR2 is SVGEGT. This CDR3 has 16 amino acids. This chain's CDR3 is CASSRTGLAKFYEQYF. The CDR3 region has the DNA TGTGCCAGCAGTCGTACGGGACTAGCCAAATTCTACGAGCAGTACTTC.

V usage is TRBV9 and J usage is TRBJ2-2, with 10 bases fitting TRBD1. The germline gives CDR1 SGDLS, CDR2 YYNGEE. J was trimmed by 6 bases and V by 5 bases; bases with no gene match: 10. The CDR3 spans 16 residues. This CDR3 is CASSHMGGQGSGELFF. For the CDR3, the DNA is TGTGCCAGCAGTCACATGGGGGGACAGGGGTCCGGGGAGCTGTTTTTT.

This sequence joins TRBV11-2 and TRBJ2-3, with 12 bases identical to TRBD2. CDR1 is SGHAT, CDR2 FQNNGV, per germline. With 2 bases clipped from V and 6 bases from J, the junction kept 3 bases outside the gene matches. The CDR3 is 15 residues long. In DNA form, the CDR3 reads TGTGCCAGCAGCTTAAATCTAGCGGGAGGGGATACGCAGTATTTT. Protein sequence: CASSLNLAGGDTQYF.

The CDR3 DNA reads TGTGCCAGCAGCCACCTTACACAGAACACTGAAGCTTTCTTT. Its protein product is CASSHLTQNTEAFF. This chain joins TRBV3-1 (or the pseudogene TRBV3-2) and TRBJ1-1; the D is unclear. This CDR3 comprises 14 residues. Between the trimmed V and J ends, which lost 3 bases and 1 base, there was a span of 9 bases. The V gene's germline CDR1 is LGHDT and CDR2 YNNKEL (reference sequence).